The clone carrying this T cell receptor beta chain is a singleton in its sample. This entry is derived from a study of cytomegalovirus exposure and HLA in healthy donors. The CDR3 length is 16 residues. PCR was performed using 60 Vbeta and 13 Jbeta primers. The table came from immunoSEQ multiplex PCR; TCRdb's copy has only in-frame clones and leaves some out. In the table there are roughly 280,000 clones, roughly two thirds of which are singletons. Donors showed nominal health when sampled, although they likely had unrecorded immune exposures. The chain uses TRBV21-1 and TRBJ2-7; the D call TRBD1 from the table was never checked on the DNA. TRBV21-1 is recorded as a pseudogene. Sequenced material: PBMCs. This clonotype was obtained from a female donor in good health and CMV-seronegative. The CDR3 loop reads CASSKSTGAHSYEQYF. CDR3 sequence (DNA): TGTGCCAGCAGCAAATCCACAGGGGCCCACAGCTACGAGCAGTACTTC.